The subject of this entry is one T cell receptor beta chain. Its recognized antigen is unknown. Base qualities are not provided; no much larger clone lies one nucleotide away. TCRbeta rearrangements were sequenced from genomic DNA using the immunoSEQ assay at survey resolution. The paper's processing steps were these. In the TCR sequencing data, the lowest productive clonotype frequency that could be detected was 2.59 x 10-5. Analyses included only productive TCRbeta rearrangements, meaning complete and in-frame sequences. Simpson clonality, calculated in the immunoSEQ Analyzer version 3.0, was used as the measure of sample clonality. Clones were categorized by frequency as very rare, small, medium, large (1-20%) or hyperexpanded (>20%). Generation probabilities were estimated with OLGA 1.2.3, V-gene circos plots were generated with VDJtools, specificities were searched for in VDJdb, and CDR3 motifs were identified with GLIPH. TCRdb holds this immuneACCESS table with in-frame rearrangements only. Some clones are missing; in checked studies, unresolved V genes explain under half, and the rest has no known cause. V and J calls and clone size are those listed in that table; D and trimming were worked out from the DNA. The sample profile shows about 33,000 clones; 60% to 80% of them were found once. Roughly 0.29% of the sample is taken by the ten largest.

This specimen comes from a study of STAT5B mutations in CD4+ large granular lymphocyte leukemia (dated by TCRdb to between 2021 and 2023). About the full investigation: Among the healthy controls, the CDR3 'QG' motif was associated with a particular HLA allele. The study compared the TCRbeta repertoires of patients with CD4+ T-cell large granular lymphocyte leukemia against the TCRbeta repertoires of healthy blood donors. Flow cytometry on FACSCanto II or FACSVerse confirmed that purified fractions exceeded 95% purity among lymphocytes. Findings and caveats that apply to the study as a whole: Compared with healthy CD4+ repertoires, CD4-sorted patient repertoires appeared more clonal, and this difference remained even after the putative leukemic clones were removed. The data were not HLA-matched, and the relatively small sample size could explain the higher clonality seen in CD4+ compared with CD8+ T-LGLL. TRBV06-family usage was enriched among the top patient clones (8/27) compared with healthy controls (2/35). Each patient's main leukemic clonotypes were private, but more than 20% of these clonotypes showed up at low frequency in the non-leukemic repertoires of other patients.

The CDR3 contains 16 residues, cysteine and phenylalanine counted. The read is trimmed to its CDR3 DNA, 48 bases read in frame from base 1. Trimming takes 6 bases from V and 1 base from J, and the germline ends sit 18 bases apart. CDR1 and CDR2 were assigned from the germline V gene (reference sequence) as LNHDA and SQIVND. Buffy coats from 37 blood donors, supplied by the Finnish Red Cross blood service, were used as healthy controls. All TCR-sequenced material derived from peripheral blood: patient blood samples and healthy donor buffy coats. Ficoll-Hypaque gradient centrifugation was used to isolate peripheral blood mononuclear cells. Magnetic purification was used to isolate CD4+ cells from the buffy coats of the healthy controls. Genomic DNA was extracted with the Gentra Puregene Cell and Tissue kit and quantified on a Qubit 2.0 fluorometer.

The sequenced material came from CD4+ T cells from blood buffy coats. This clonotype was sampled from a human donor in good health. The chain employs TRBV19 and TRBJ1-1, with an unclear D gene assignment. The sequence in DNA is TGTGCCAGTAGCCCACTGTCGGCCAGAAAGAACACTGAAGCTTTCTTT. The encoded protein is CASSPLSARKNTEAFF.